The 8 T cell receptor beta chains reported below all come from one sample, sequenced in a study of OX40 agonist ivuxolimab in advanced cancers. Sequencing was performed with immunoSEQ multiplex PCR; in TCRdb, only in-frame clones are kept and a portion is missing. The repertoire has about 95,000 clones, approximately 92% of them found once; the top ten carry approximately 0.3%. The material sequenced was CD4+ or CD8+ T cells sorted from blood, taken in a trial of the OX40 agonist ivuxolimab. Source of these receptors: an adult with an advanced solid tumor such as melanoma, head and neck, liver or kidney cancer.

The rearrangement links TRBV19 to TRBJ2-3, with TRBD2 matching 11 bases. The germline V gene has CDR1 LNHDA and CDR2 SQIVND (reference sequence). The CDR3 extends over 15 amino acids. Unmatched junction bases numbered 4, after V lost 6 bases and J lost 2 bases. CDR3 bases: TGTGCCAGTAGGACTAGCGGGACCGACACAGATACGCAGTATTTT. It translates to CASRTSGTDTDTQYF.

This clone has a single count. J is TRBJ2-7 and V is TRBV19, with D tentatively TRBD1 (5 bases). Germline loops: CDR1 LNHDA, CDR2 SQIVND (reference sequence). The ends were cut back, 6 bases at V and 1 base at J, with 19 bases in the middle. The CDR3 length is 16 residues. The CDR3 region has the DNA TGTGCCAGTAGCCTGCAATCTCAGACAGCGTCCTACGAGCAGTACTTC. This encodes CASSLQSQTASYEQYF.

The J gene is TRBJ2-4, the V gene TRBV4-3, with TRBD1 identical over 8 bases. Trimming cost V 1 base and J 7 bases; bases outside gene matches: 12. Germline-derived CDR1 and CDR2 are LGHNA and YSLEER. This CDR3 region has 17 residues. CDR3 in DNA: TGCGCCAGCAGCCAAGCGCCGACAGGGGCAAGTAATAACATTCAGTACTTC. Translating gives CASSQAPTGASNNIQYF.

The V and J genes are TRBV28 and TRBJ2-5; 7 nucleotides agree with TRBD1. The length of the CDR3 is 17 residues. The V segment lost 2 bases and the J segment 4 bases; nucleotides outside the gene matches: 13. The V gene's germline CDR1 is MDHEN and CDR2 SYDVKM. CDR3 in amino acids: CASSLVPRGPGGETQYF. CDR3 coding DNA: TGTGCCAGCAGTTTAGTCCCGAGAGGCCCAGGGGGAGAGACCCAGTACTTC.

The chain employs TRBV7-2 and TRBJ2-7, with D possibly being TRBD1 (5 bases). V lost 4 bases to trimming and J lost 0 bases, with 10 bases between them. This CDR3 is built from 14 residues. CDR1 is SGHTA and CDR2 is FQGNSA in the germline V gene. The DNA of the CDR3 is TGTGCCAGCAGCTCCTCACAGGACTCCTACGAGCAGTACTTC. It encodes CASSSSQDSYEQYF.

V and J are TRBV30 and TRBJ1-5; D is unclear. The V gene lost 0 bases and the J gene lost 4 bases, with 7 bases spanning the gap. CDR3 length: 13 residues. The V gene's germline CDR1 is GTSNPN and CDR2 SVGIG (reference sequence). In nucleotides, the CDR3 is TGTGCCTGGAGTGTACTAGGGAATCAGCCCCAGCATTTT. This sequence encodes CAWSVLGNQPQHF. The full variable domain, completed using reference TRBV30 and TRBJ1-5, is SQTIHQWPATLVQPVGSPLSLECTVEGTSNPNLYWYRQAAGRGLQLLFYSVGIGQISSEVPQNLSASRPQDRQFILSSKKLLLSDSGFYLCAWSVLGNQPQHFGDGTRLSIL.

This clone was seen a single time. This chain connects TRBV19 to TRBJ1-2; D might be TRBD1 (5 bases). CDR1 is LNHDA, CDR2 SQIVND, per germline (reference sequence). Between the trimmed V and J ends, which lost 3 bases and 0 bases, there was a span of 11 bases. The CDR3 is made up of 15 amino acids. This CDR3 reads CASSIGTESNYGYTF. The CDR3 DNA reads as TGTGCCAGTAGTATCGGGACGGAATCTAACTATGGCTACACCTTC.

This rearrangement joins TRBV27 to TRBJ2-7, with 8 bases matching TRBD2. CDR1 MNHEY and CDR2 SMNVEV come from the germline V gene (reference sequence). The junction had 16 bases not matched to a gene; V was cut back by 3 bases and J by 12 bases. The CDR3 is 15 amino acids. Here the CDR3 reads CASSFNPSGPFRTYF. CDR3 DNA sequence: TGTGCCAGCAGTTTTAATCCTAGCGGGCCTTTTCGCACGTACTTC.